A selection of T cell receptor beta chains follows, all from one sample in a study of OX40 agonist ivuxolimab in advanced cancers. Generated by immunoSEQ multiplex PCR, the TCRdb table keeps only in-frame clones and is missing some. The sample contains more than 50,000 clones, 85% of which appear only once. The sample in question was CD4+ or CD8+ T cells sorted from blood, obtained in a trial of the OX40 agonist ivuxolimab. Receptors were obtained from an adult with an advanced solid tumor such as melanoma, head and neck, liver or kidney cancer. Both conserved end residues are part of each CDR3. A D gene is named only where the DNA matches it firmly. The listing skips clone size in some rows; elsewhere it reads once, few, many or a size class.

D gene: NA
clone size: NA
V gene: TRBV7-9
J gene: TRBJ2-1
CDR3 DNA: TGTGCCAGCAGCTTTGGTCTTCCGATTTACAATGAGCAGTTCTTC
CDR3 protein: CASSFGLPIYNEQFF

D gene: NA
clone size: NA
V gene: TRBV28
J gene: TRBJ1-2
CDR3 DNA: TGTGCCAGCCAATTGGGGACCTATGGCTACACCTTC
CDR3 protein: CASQLGTYGYTF

D gene: NA
clone size: NA
V gene: TRBV30
J gene: TRBJ2-1
CDR3 DNA: TGTGCCTTAGGGGGTTACAATGAGCAGTTCTTC
CDR3 protein: CALGGYNEQFF

D gene: NA
clone size: NA
V gene: TRBV4-2
J gene: TRBJ2-1
CDR3 DNA: TGTGCCAGCAGCCAAACAAGGAACGCTGAGCAGTTCTTC
CDR3 protein: CASSQTRNAEQFF

D gene: NA
clone size: NA
V gene: TRBV7-2
J gene: TRBJ1-1
CDR3 DNA: TGTGCCAGCCAATTACTAGTAGGAACTGAAGCTTTCTTT
CDR3 protein: CASQLLVGTEAFF

D gene: NA
clone size: few
V gene: TRBV28
J gene: TRBJ1-5
CDR3 DNA: TGTGCCAGCAGTTTATTGAATCAGCCCCAGCATTTT
CDR3 protein: CASSLLNQPQHF

D gene: NA
clone size: few
V gene: TRBV7-9
J gene: TRBJ2-7
CDR3 DNA: TGTGCCAGCACCACCTCAGGGTTCTACGAGCAGTACTTC
CDR3 protein: CASTTSGFYEQYF

D gene: TRBD1
clone size: NA
V gene: TRBV6-6
J gene: TRBJ1-2
CDR3 DNA: TGTGCCAGCCTGTTGACAGGGGGTAACTATGGCTACACCTTC
CDR3 protein: CASLLTGGNYGYTF

D gene: NA
clone size: NA
V gene: TRBV18
J gene: TRBJ2-7
CDR3 DNA: TGTGCCAGCTCACCACTTTCAGAGTCCTACGAGCAGTACTTC
CDR3 protein: CASSPLSESYEQYF

D gene: TRBD1
clone size: NA
V gene: TRBV4-3
J gene: TRBJ2-7
CDR3 DNA: TGCGCCAGTTCTACCGGGACAGCCTACGAGCAGTACTTC
CDR3 protein: CASSTGTAYEQYF

D gene: NA
clone size: NA
V gene: TRBV6-1
J gene: TRBJ1-1
CDR3 DNA: TGTGCCAGCAGTGAGGATCAGGGTCCAGCTTTCTTT
CDR3 protein: CASSEDQGPAFF

D gene: NA
clone size: NA
V gene: TRBV9
J gene: TRBJ1-1
CDR3 DNA: TGTGCCAGCAGCGTAGAGAGGGACACTGAAGCTTTCTTT
CDR3 protein: CASSVERDTEAFF

D gene: TRBD1
clone size: once
V gene: TRBV25-1
J gene: TRBJ2-3
CDR3 DNA: TGTGCCAGCAGTGCTCAGACCGGCAGGGGGCTGGATACGCAGTATTTT
CDR3 protein: CASSAQTGRGLDTQYF

D gene: TRBD1
clone size: few
V gene: TRBV10-3
J gene: TRBJ2-7
CDR3 DNA: TGTGCCATCAGTCAACAGGGGGCCGGGGACGAGCAGTACTTC
CDR3 protein: CAISQQGAGDEQYF

D gene: NA
clone size: NA
V gene: TRBV14
J gene: TRBJ2-5
CDR3 DNA: TGTGCCAGCAGCCAAGTGGATCACCAAGAGACCCAGTACTTC
CDR3 protein: CASSQVDHQETQYF

D gene: NA
clone size: NA
V gene: TRBV5-1
J gene: TRBJ2-1
CDR3 DNA: TGCGCCAGCAGCAGCAGGGTAAGCTCCTACAATGAGCAGTTCTTC
CDR3 protein: CASSSRVSSYNEQFF

D gene: NA
clone size: NA
V gene: TRBV30
J gene: TRBJ2-7
CDR3 DNA: TGTGCCTGGGGATACAGGGTCCGTGGCGAGCAGTACTTC
CDR3 protein: CAWGYRVRGEQYF

D gene: NA
clone size: NA
V gene: TRBV6-5
J gene: TRBJ2-2
CDR3 DNA: TGTGCCAGCAGTTCAAGACCCGGGGAGCTGTTTTTT
CDR3 protein: CASSSRPGELFF

D gene: NA
clone size: NA
V gene: TRBV11-2
J gene: TRBJ1-1
CDR3 DNA: TGTGCCAGCAGCTTAAGTTTCGGTGAAGCTTTCTTT
CDR3 protein: CASSLSFGEAFF

D gene: TRBD2
clone size: NA
V gene: TRBV5-1
J gene: TRBJ2-1
CDR3 DNA: TGCGCCAGCAGCTTGGTGGCTAGCGGAGATATAGGTGAGCAGTTCTTC
CDR3 protein: CASSLVASGDIGEQFF

D gene: NA
clone size: NA
V gene: TRBV5-5
J gene: TRBJ1-5
CDR3 DNA: TGTGCCAGCAGTTTTACGGGTGGTCGGAATAGCAATCAGCCCCAGCATTTT
CDR3 protein: CASSFTGGRNSNQPQHF

D gene: NA
clone size: NA
V gene: TRBV2
J gene: TRBJ1-1
CDR3 DNA: TGTGCCAGCAGTGACGGCAGGACGGCTTTCTTT
CDR3 protein: CASSDGRTAFF

D gene: NA
clone size: NA
V gene: TRBV28
J gene: TRBJ1-1
CDR3 DNA: TGTGCCAGCAGTCCCACTTCGGGGGGGACTGAAGCTTTCTTT
CDR3 protein: CASSPTSGGTEAFF

D gene: NA
clone size: NA
V gene: TRBV11-2
J gene: TRBJ2-1
CDR3 DNA: TGTGCCAGCAGCTTAGATTCACTAGGAGGGCACAATGAGCAGTTCTTC
CDR3 protein: CASSLDSLGGHNEQFF

D gene: TRBD1
clone size: NA
V gene: TRBV4-3
J gene: TRBJ2-7
CDR3 DNA: TGCGCCAGCAGCCAAGCCCCGACCCGACAGGGTTTAGGCTACGAGCAGTACTTC
CDR3 protein: CASSQAPTRQGLGYEQYF

D gene: NA
clone size: NA
V gene: TRBV28
J gene: TRBJ1-2
CDR3 DNA: TGTGCCAGCAGTTTAGGACTTCTCAGGGATGGCTACACCTTC
CDR3 protein: CASSLGLLRDGYTF

D gene: NA
clone size: NA
V gene: TRBV28
J gene: TRBJ2-5
CDR3 DNA: TGTGCCAGCAGTTCGGGGGTCGGGGAGACCCAGTACTTC
CDR3 protein: CASSSGVGETQYF

D gene: TRBD2
clone size: once
V gene: TRBV5-8
J gene: TRBJ2-1
CDR3 DNA: TGTGCCAGCTGGCGCGGGACTAGCGGGTACAATGAGCAGTTCTTC
CDR3 protein: CASWRGTSGYNEQFF

D gene: NA
clone size: NA
V gene: TRBV19
J gene: TRBJ1-2
CDR3 DNA: TGTGCCAGTAAGGGACACGCTAACTATGGCTACACCTTC
CDR3 protein: CASKGHANYGYTF

D gene: NA
clone size: NA
V gene: TRBV11-2
J gene: TRBJ2-3
CDR3 DNA: TGTGCCAGCAGCCCCTGGGGGGATGGGTTCACAGATACGCAGTATTTT
CDR3 protein: CASSPWGDGFTDTQYF

D gene: NA
clone size: NA
V gene: TRBV5-1
J gene: TRBJ2-3
CDR3 DNA: TGCGCCAGCAGCTTGAATCAGGGGGGGTCAGATACGCAGTATTTT
CDR3 protein: CASSLNQGGSDTQYF

D gene: TRBD1
clone size: once
V gene: TRBV9
J gene: TRBJ2-1
CDR3 DNA: TGTGCCAGCAGCCTTGGACAGGGACCAAACAATGAGCAGTTCTTC
CDR3 protein: CASSLGQGPNNEQFF

D gene: TRBD1
clone size: NA
V gene: TRBV5-1
J gene: TRBJ2-7
CDR3 DNA: TGCGCCAGCAGCCCCTGGGACAGACCTCTGGAGCAGTACTTC
CDR3 protein: CASSPWDRPLEQYF

D gene: TRBD2
clone size: once
V gene: TRBV9
J gene: TRBJ2-7
CDR3 DNA: TGTGCCAGCAGCGTAAGGGGGGACGCGGGAGGGCCGAACGAGCAGTACTTC
CDR3 protein: CASSVRGDAGGPNEQYF

D gene: NA
clone size: NA
V gene: TRBV27
J gene: TRBJ2-5
CDR3 DNA: TGTGCCAGCAAAGGCGTGGGTCGGGCCCAGTACTTC
CDR3 protein: CASKGVGRAQYF

D gene: NA
clone size: NA
V gene: TRBV30
J gene: TRBJ1-4
CDR3 DNA: TGTGCCTGGAGTGTAGGGCGGGGAAATGAAAAACTGTTTTTT
CDR3 protein: CAWSVGRGNEKLFF

D gene: NA
clone size: few
V gene: TRBV4-1
J gene: TRBJ1-4
CDR3 DNA: TGCGCCAGCAGCCCCGGGGGGGTTGAAAAACTGTTTTTT
CDR3 protein: CASSPGGVEKLFF

D gene: TRBD1
clone size: NA
V gene: TRBV19
J gene: TRBJ2-1
CDR3 DNA: TGTGCCAGCTGGACAGGGTACGGCAATGAGCAGTTCTTC
CDR3 protein: CASWTGYGNEQFF

D gene: TRBD1
clone size: NA
V gene: TRBV16
J gene: TRBJ1-1
CDR3 DNA: TGTGCCAGCAGCCAATTGCCGGACAGGGGGCTGGGGACTGAAGCTTTCTTT
CDR3 protein: CASSQLPDRGLGTEAFF

D gene: NA
clone size: NA
V gene: TRBV7-3
J gene: TRBJ2-1
CDR3 DNA: TGTGCCAGCAGCCTCCAAGTGCAGGGTGAGCAGTTCTTC
CDR3 protein: CASSLQVQGEQFF

D gene: NA
clone size: NA
V gene: TRBV4-1
J gene: TRBJ2-4
CDR3 DNA: TGCGCCAGCAGCTTCACAGAGTTAGCCAAAAACATTCAGTACTTC
CDR3 protein: CASSFTELAKNIQYF

D gene: NA
clone size: NA
V gene: TRBV9
J gene: TRBJ2-6
CDR3 DNA: TGTGCCAGCAGCGTTAAGGAAAGCTCTGGGGCCAACGTCCTGACTTTC
CDR3 protein: CASSVKESSGANVLTF

D gene: NA
clone size: NA
V gene: TRBV27
J gene: TRBJ1-2
CDR3 DNA: TGTGCCAGCACCTCCTACTTGGGCAGCCCCTGGGCTGGCTACACCTTC
CDR3 protein: CASTSYLGSPWAGYTF

D gene: NA
clone size: NA
V gene: TRBV7-2
J gene: TRBJ2-1
CDR3 DNA: TGTGCCAGCAGCCCCAGCGAAAGCTCCTACAATGAGCAGTTCTTC
CDR3 protein: CASSPSESSYNEQFF

D gene: TRBD2
clone size: NA
V gene: TRBV11-3
J gene: TRBJ2-3
CDR3 DNA: TGTGCCAGCAGCTCGGGACTAGCAGTGCATACGCAGTATTTT
CDR3 protein: CASSSGLAVHTQYF

D gene: TRBD2
clone size: NA
V gene: TRBV4-1
J gene: TRBJ2-3
CDR3 DNA: TGCGCCAGCAGCCAAGTTGGGACAGGACTAGCGGGAGGGAATACGCAGTATTTT
CDR3 protein: CASSQVGTGLAGGNTQYF

D gene: NA
clone size: NA
V gene: TRBV11-2
J gene: TRBJ2-5
CDR3 DNA: TGTGCCAGCAGCTTGGAGTTGGGGACCCAGTACTTC
CDR3 protein: CASSLELGTQYF

D gene: NA
clone size: few
V gene: TRBV7-2
J gene: TRBJ2-1
CDR3 DNA: TGTGCCAGCAGCCCCCTCGAGGGGTCCGATGAGCAGTTCTTC
CDR3 protein: CASSPLEGSDEQFF

D gene: NA
clone size: NA
V gene: TRBV28
J gene: TRBJ1-5
CDR3 DNA: TGTGCCAGCAGTTTGACACTTTATAGCAATCAGCCCCAGCATTTT
CDR3 protein: CASSLTLYSNQPQHF